The 2 T cell receptor beta chains below were found in one sample sequenced in a study of shared clonotypes between healthy human individuals. TCRdb's table, derived via immunoSEQ multiplex PCR, lists solely in-frame clones and lacks some. Of roughly 2.2 million clones in the sample, 92% were seen once. Sequences were obtained from naive CD4+ T cells from PBMCs. Subset of the sample: CD45RA+ positively selected. All receptors derive from a man aged 18 to 30 in good health. Some clones in this sample may be carry-over from other donors' samples.

The rearrangement links TRBV30 to TRBJ2-7; D remains ambiguous. The CDR3 extends over 11 amino acids. V shed 3 bases and J shed 4 bases, with 7 bases lying between them. CDR1 and CDR2 (germline): GTSNPN, SVGIG (reference sequence). CDR3 amino acids: CAWRDRYEQYF. CDR3 DNA sequence: TGTGCCTGGAGGGACCGATACGAGCAGTACTTC.

V and J are TRBV28 and TRBJ2-3; 8 nucleotides align to TRBD2. Germline lookup yields CDR1 MDHEN and CDR2 SYDVKM. This CDR3 is built from 17 residues. V lost 2 bases, J lost 4 bases, and 11 bases stayed unmatched. CDR3 coding DNA: TGTGCCAGCAGTTTAAGCCGGGAGGGCCGGAGAGCAGATACGCAGTATTTT. It specifies CASSLSREGRRADTQYF.